This is a list of T cell receptor beta chains from one sample in a study of cytomegalovirus exposure and HLA in healthy donors. Method: immunoSEQ multiplex PCR; TCRdb's copy keeps in-frame clones and lacks some. In the table there are about 100,000 clones, roughly 71% of which are singletons. Sequenced: PBMCs. These receptors all come from a man in his fifties in good health and CMV-seronegative. Each CDR3 is given with its conserved first and last residue. A D gene is named only where the DNA matches it firmly. Clone size appears in some rows only: once, few, many, or a class for an expanded clone.

TGCGCCAGCAGCCAGGGACTAGCCACCTACAATGAGCAGTTCTTC,CASSQGLATYNEQFF,TRBJ2-1,NA,TRBV4-3,TRBD2,15
TGTGCCAGCAGAAAAGCGGGAGACCACAATGAGCAGTTCTTC,CASRKAGDHNEQFF,TRBJ2-1,NA,TRBV6-1,TRBD2,14
TGTGCCAGCAGCCTACAGGGATACGCCATCGGAGAGACCCAGTACTTC,CASSLQGYAIGETQYF,TRBJ2-5,NA,TRBV28,NA,16
TGTGCCAGCAGCCTCGGGACTAGCGGGTCCCCCTACAATGAGCAGTTCTTC,CASSLGTSGSPYNEQFF,TRBJ2-1,NA,TRBV11-1,TRBD2,17
TGTGCCAGCAGCAGGGACAACAATCAGCCCCAGCATTTT,CASSRDNNQPQHF,TRBJ1-5,NA,TRBV7-6,NA,13
TGTGCCAGCAGCGTGGAGGGCAACACCGGGGAGCTGTTTTTT,CASSVEGNTGELFF,TRBJ2-2,NA,TRBV9,NA,14
TGTGCCAGCAGGTTACGAGGGGGGAACACTGAAGCTTTCTTT,CASRLRGGNTEAFF,TRBJ1-1,NA,TRBV6-1,NA,14
TGCGCCAGCAGCCTAAATCACGGAGCCACTGAAGCTTTCTTT,CASSLNHGATEAFF,TRBJ1-1,NA,TRBV5-1,NA,14
TGTGCCAGCAGCTCCGACAGAGATTTCGGTCAGCCCCAGCATTTT,CASSSDRDFGQPQHF,TRBJ1-5,NA,TRBV7-8,NA,15
TGTGCCAGCAGTCCCCCGAAGGGGACAGGTGAAAAACTGTTTTTT,CASSPPKGTGEKLFF,TRBJ1-4,once,TRBV28,TRBD1,15
TGCGCCAGCAGTCCTGATCGGGAGAACGAGCAGTACTTC,CASSPDRENEQYF,TRBJ2-7,NA,TRBV10-1,NA,13
TGTGCCAGCAGCTCCCCTAGCGGGGGACCCGTGGGGGAGCAGTTCTTC,CASSSPSGGPVGEQFF,TRBJ2-1,NA,TRBV7-9,TRBD2,16
TGTGCCAGCAGAAAGGCGGCAGGGGGCAATCAGCCCCAGCATTTT,CASRKAAGGNQPQHF,TRBJ1-5,NA,TRBV6-5,NA,15
TGTGCCAGCAGCTTACTTCACCAGGGCAATGGGCAGTTCTTC,CASSLLHQGNGQFF,TRBJ2-1,NA,TRBV7-3,NA,14
TGTGCCAGCACATCAACTAGCCTCGGAGGGGAGACCCAGTACTTC,CASTSTSLGGETQYF,TRBJ2-5,few,TRBV2,NA,15
TGTGCCAGCAGGGAGTCAGAGACCCAGTACTTC,CASRESETQYF,TRBJ2-5,NA,TRBV28,NA,11
TGTGCCAGCAGCCCAGGACAGGGAAACTACGAGCAGTACTTC,CASSPGQGNYEQYF,TRBJ2-7,NA,TRBV9,TRBD1,14
TGTGCCATCAGTGAGTTGAGTCCACCGGGGTCACCCCTCCACTTT,CAISELSPPGSPLHF,TRBJ1-6,NA,TRBV10-3,NA,15
TGTGCCAGCAGCTCTGGGACAGGGGGAATTTACGAGCAGTACTTC,CASSSGTGGIYEQYF,TRBJ2-7,NA,TRBV11-2,TRBD1,15
TGTGCCAGCAGCGAAAGCGGCTCTAGCTCCTACGAGCAGTACTTC,CASSESGSSSYEQYF,TRBJ2-7,NA,TRBV9,NA,15
TGTGCCAGCAATCAGGGGGCGACCTACGAGCAGTACTTC,CASNQGATYEQYF,TRBJ2-7,NA,TRBV2,TRBD1,13
TGTGCCAGCAGCTCGCGACTAGCGGGGAGCACAGATACGCAGTATTTT,CASSSRLAGSTDTQYF,TRBJ2-3,few,TRBV7-2,TRBD2,16
TGCGCCAGCAGCTTTTTCAAGGCGGGCCCTTCCTACGAGCAGTACTTC,CASSFFKAGPSYEQYF,TRBJ2-7,NA,TRBV5-1,NA,16
TGCGCCAGCAGCTTGGTGCTCAGGGGGCTTTCAGAGACCCAGTACTTC,CASSLVLRGLSETQYF,TRBJ2-5,NA,TRBV5-1,TRBD1,16
TGTGCCAGCAGTCCGGGACTAGCGTCCGATACGCAGTATTTT,CASSPGLASDTQYF,TRBJ2-3,NA,TRBV27,TRBD2,14
TGTGCCAGCAGCTTAGGGACTAGCGGGGGGCGATCCTACGAGCAGTACTTC,CASSLGTSGGRSYEQYF,TRBJ2-7,NA,TRBV13,TRBD2,17
TGTGCCAGCAGTTACGACAGGGGTTCGAACGAGCAGTACTTC,CASSYDRGSNEQYF,TRBJ2-7,NA,TRBV6-5,TRBD1,14
TGTGCCAGCAGCCGGAGGGCGGGAGGGGGCGGCACAGATACGCAGTATTTT,CASSRRAGGGGTDTQYF,TRBJ2-3,NA,TRBV27,TRBD2,17
TGTGCCAGCAGCTCATCGGGTCTTGAAGCTTTCTTT,CASSSSGLEAFF,TRBJ1-1,NA,TRBV7-9,NA,12
TGTGCCAGCAGCCCTACCGGGACAGTTATCGGCTACACCTTC,CASSPTGTVIGYTF,TRBJ1-2,NA,TRBV5-6,TRBD1,14
TGTGCCAGCAGCTCCGGGGAGGAAAAACTGTTTTTT,CASSSGEEKLFF,TRBJ1-4,NA,TRBV7-2,NA,12
TGTGCCAGCAGCCAGATGGACAGGGCGAACACTGAAGCTTTCTTT,CASSQMDRANTEAFF,TRBJ1-1,NA,TRBV21-1,NA,15
TGTGCCAGCAGTTACCGGGCAGGGGCTGGAGATACGCAGTATTTT,CASSYRAGAGDTQYF,TRBJ2-3,NA,TRBV6-5,NA,15
TGTGCCAGCAGATGGAGGGGAGATTCACCCCTCCACTTT,CASRWRGDSPLHF,TRBJ1-6,NA,TRBV2,NA,13
TGCGCCAGTTTCCCCGGGACACGGAGCACAGATACGCAGTATTTT,CASFPGTRSTDTQYF,TRBJ2-3,NA,TRBV5-1,NA,15
TGTGCCAGCAGACTCGACACAGATACGCAGTATTTT,CASRLDTDTQYF,TRBJ2-3,NA,TRBV6-1,NA,12
TGTGCCAGCAGGATACGACAGGGAGGCACTGAAGCTTTCTTT,CASRIRQGGTEAFF,TRBJ1-1,NA,TRBV2,TRBD1,14
TGTGCCAGCAGCCGACAGGGGGATCAGCCCCAGCATTTT,CASSRQGDQPQHF,TRBJ1-5,NA,TRBV9,TRBD1,13
TGCGCCAGCGGCATAGGGGGCGCGGACTATGGCTACACCTTC,CASGIGGADYGYTF,TRBJ1-2,NA,TRBV5-1,TRBD1,14
TGCGCCAGCAGCACCCTTAGCGGGAGAGCCACAGATACGCAGTATTTT,CASSTLSGRATDTQYF,TRBJ2-3,NA,TRBV5-1,TRBD2,16
TGTGCCATCAGTGAACGGGACACAGATACGCAATATTTT,CAISERDTDTQYF,TRBJ2-3,once,TRBV10-3,NA,13